These T cell receptor beta chains were read from a single sample in a study of early T cells in non-severe SARS-CoV-2 infection. TCRdb ran MiXCR on the 5' RACE reads and lists one entry per CDR3 protein. Here the sample spans tens of thousands of distinct CDR3 sequences, approximately 14% being singletons. Sample: whole blood. All receptors derive from an adult who was a healthcare worker with PCR-confirmed SARS-CoV-2 infection or an uninfected control (not recorded which). The CDR3 runs from the conserved cysteine through the conserved F or W. A D gene is named only where the DNA matches it firmly. Expanded clones get a size class; other rows say once, few or many, or leave the size out.

j_call v_call d_call clone_size cdr3_nt cdr3_aa
TRBJ2-5 TRBV13 . . TGTGCCAGCAGCCCCCCTAAAAAACAAGAGACCCAGTACTTC CASSPPKKQETQYF
TRBJ1-2 TRBV5-1 . . TGCGCCAGCAGCTCCGAGGGCCTAAACTATGGCTACACCTTC CASSSEGLNYGYTF
TRBJ2-3 TRBV7-9 . few TGTGCCAGCCACTCGAAGGGGGGCGGCACAGATACGCAGTATTTT CASHSKGGGTDTQYF
TRBJ1-5 TRBV19 . . TGTGCCAGTAGTATGAGGCATCAGCCCCAGCATTTT CASSMRHQPQHF
TRBJ1-1 TRBV5-6 . many TGTGCCAGCAGCCCAGGTCGGCAGGGCCCTAACACTGAAGCTTTCTTT CASSPGRQGPNTEAFF
TRBJ2-7 TRBV6-5 TRBD1 . TGTGCCAGCAGTTACGCGGGACAGGGTAGTCTCGAGCAGTACTTC CASSYAGQGSLEQYF
TRBJ2-5 TRBV7-8 TRBD2 few TGTGCCAGCAGCTCCGTACTAGCGGGGGGTCAAGAGACCCAGTACTTC CASSSVLAGGQETQYF
TRBJ2-7 TRBV7-9 TRBD2 . TGTGCCAGCAGCTTAGACGGGACTAGCTTCTACGAGCAGTACTTC CASSLDGTSFYEQYF
TRBJ2-1 TRBV6-2/TRBV6-3 . few TGTGCCAGCGAGCGGAGCTCCTACAATGAGCAGTTCTTC CASERSSYNEQFF
TRBJ2-5 TRBV3-1 . many TGTGCCAGCAGCCAAGACCGGGGTTACCAAGAGACCCAGTACTTC CASSQDRGYQETQYF
TRBJ2-1 TRBV20-1 TRBD2 few TGCAGTGAGCGGGGGGCTTACAATGAGCAGTTCTTC CSERGAYNEQFF
TRBJ2-3 TRBV20-1 . . TGCAGTGCTAGAGATCGGGTGATCACGGGCACAGATACGCAGTATTTT CSARDRVITGTDTQYF
TRBJ1-5 TRBV5-1 . few TGCGCCAGCAGCTTGGTCGGGGGGGACCAGCCCCAGCATTTT CASSLVGGDQPQHF
TRBJ1-1 TRBV2 . few TGTGCCAGCAGGGGCACTGAAGCTTTCTTT CASRGTEAFF
TRBJ2-7 TRBV7-9 TRBD1 many TGTGCCAGCAGCTTAGCTCTTACCGGGACAGGGGATGACGAGCAGTACTTC CASSLALTGTGDDEQYF
TRBJ1-1 TRBV2 TRBD1 . TGTGCCAGCAGTATTACAGGGGGAACTGAAGCTTTCTTT CASSITGGTEAFF
TRBJ1-1 TRBV7-9 . many TGTGCCAGCAGCTTAGGGGGGCGTTCAGCTGCTTTCTTT CASSLGGRSAAFF
TRBJ1-5 TRBV27 . many TGTGCCAGCAGTTGGGGACCGGGACCCGGGGGCAATCAGCCCCAGCATTTT CASSWGPGPGGNQPQHF
TRBJ2-2 TRBV6-2/TRBV6-3 . few TGTGCCAGCAGCAATATACAGGGAAACACCGGGGAGCTGTTTTTT CASSNIQGNTGELFF
TRBJ2-7 TRBV27 TRBD1 many TGTGCCAGCTTGGGACAGGGGAAAAGGTCCTACGAGCAGTACTTC CASLGQGKRSYEQYF
TRBJ1-5 TRBV20-1 TRBD1 many TGCAGTACCAACCCCGGGACAGGTAGCAGCAATCAGCCCCAGCATTTT CSTNPGTGSSNQPQHF
TRBJ2-7 TRBV5-4 . few TGTGCCAGCAGCTCACCCCAGGGTTCCTACGAGCAGTACTTC CASSSPQGSYEQYF
TRBJ1-2 TRBV19 TRBD1 few TGTGCCAGTAGTATATCCGGGACAGGGAGCCCTTTGGAGGGCTACACCTTC CASSISGTGSPLEGYTF
TRBJ2-7 TRBV15 TRBD1 . TGTGCCACCAGCAGACAGGACAGGGCTATCGGGCAGTACTTC CATSRQDRAIGQYF
TRBJ1-6 TRBV9 TRBD1 . TGTGCCAGCAGCGGACCGGGACAGGGTAATTCACCCCTCCACTTT CASSGPGQGNSPLHF
TRBJ2-2 TRBV29-1 TRBD1 . TGCAGCGTTGACGGACAGGGCGTGAACACCGGGGAGCTGTTTTTT CSVDGQGVNTGELFF
TRBJ2-3 TRBV3-1 . few TGTGCCAGCAGCCAGAGGCGGGGCCTAAGGGCCGATACGCAGTATTTT CASSQRRGLRADTQYF
TRBJ2-5 TRBV6-2/TRBV6-3 . many TGTGCCAGCAGAAGCCCCACAGCACGTTCTTCTGCGACCCAGTACTTC CASRSPTARSSATQYF
TRBJ1-1 TRBV28 . few TGTGCCAGCAGCCCGAATGGGGGTGACCCCACTGAAGCTTTCTTT CASSPNGGDPTEAFF
TRBJ2-1 TRBV14 . . TGTGCCAGCAGCCAAGACCGAGGCTATGAGCAGTTCTTC CASSQDRGYEQFF
TRBJ1-1 TRBV6-1 . many TGTGCCAGCAGTGATTTTCGACAGTTGGGCACTGAAGCTTTCTTT CASSDFRQLGTEAFF
TRBJ2-7 TRBV11-2 . many TGTGCCAGCAGCTCATCCGGGACGCTTCCCTACGAGCAGTACTTC CASSSSGTLPYEQYF
TRBJ1-1 TRBV29-1 . few TGCAGCGTTGGGTACCAGAACACTGAAGCTTTCTTT CSVGYQNTEAFF
TRBJ1-5 TRBV6-2/TRBV6-3 . . TGTGCCAGCAGCCCATCTGGGATCGATCAGCCCCAGCATTTT CASSPSGIDQPQHF
TRBJ1-5 TRBV19 . few TGTGCCAGTAGTATTGGGGGACAGCCCCAGCATTTT CASSIGGQPQHF
TRBJ2-2 TRBV7-3 . . TGTGCCAGCAGCTTAACTAGAGGGAACACCGGGGAGCTGTTTTTT CASSLTRGNTGELFF
TRBJ2-1 TRBV7-9 . . TGTGCCAGCAGCGCAAATCTAGCGGAGCAGTTCTTC CASSANLAEQFF
TRBJ1-2 TRBV6-6 . many TGTGCCAGCAGCCCCATGAATGTCGCAACAGGCTACACCTTC CASSPMNVATGYTF
TRBJ2-2 TRBV30 . . TGTGCCTGGGGGCGGACCGGGGAGCTGTTTTTT CAWGRTGELFF
TRBJ2-1 TRBV6-1 . . TGTGCCAGCAGTGCGCGGGACAAAGGAAATGAGCAGTTCTTC CASSARDKGNEQFF
TRBJ1-4 TRBV9 . few TGTGCCAGCAGCGGAGGGACACTATCGTTTTCAACTAATGAAAAACTGTTTTTT CASSGGTLSFSTNEKLFF
TRBJ2-2 TRBV7-2 . . TGTGCCAGCAGCTTAAGGGGGGCGAACACCGGGGAGCTGTTTTTT CASSLRGANTGELFF
TRBJ1-2 TRBV5-1 . . TGCGCCAGCACAGGGTCAGGGGACCACCCCTATGGCTACACCTTC CASTGSGDHPYGYTF
TRBJ2-1 TRBV20-1 . many TGCAGTGCTAGGGCTCCTACAGGGGGGGTTGAGCAGTTCTTC CSARAPTGGVEQFF
TRBJ2-5 TRBV3-1 . . TGTGCCAGCAGCCAGGGTATGGGCCAAGAGACCCAGTACTTC CASSQGMGQETQYF